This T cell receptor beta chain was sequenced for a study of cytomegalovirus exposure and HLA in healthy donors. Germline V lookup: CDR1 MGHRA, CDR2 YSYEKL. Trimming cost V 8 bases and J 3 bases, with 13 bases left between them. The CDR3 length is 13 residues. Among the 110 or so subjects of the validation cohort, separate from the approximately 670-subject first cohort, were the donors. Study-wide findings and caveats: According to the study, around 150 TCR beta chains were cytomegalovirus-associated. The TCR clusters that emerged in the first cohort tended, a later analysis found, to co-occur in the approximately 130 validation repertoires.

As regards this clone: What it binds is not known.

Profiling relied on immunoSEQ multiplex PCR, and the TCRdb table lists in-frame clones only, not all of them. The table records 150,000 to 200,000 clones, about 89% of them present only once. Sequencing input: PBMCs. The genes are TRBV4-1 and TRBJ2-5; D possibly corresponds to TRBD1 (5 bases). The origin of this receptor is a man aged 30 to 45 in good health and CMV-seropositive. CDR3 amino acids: CASGDSSKETQYF. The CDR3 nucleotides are TGCGCCAGCGGCGACAGTTCAAAAGAGACCCAGTACTTC.